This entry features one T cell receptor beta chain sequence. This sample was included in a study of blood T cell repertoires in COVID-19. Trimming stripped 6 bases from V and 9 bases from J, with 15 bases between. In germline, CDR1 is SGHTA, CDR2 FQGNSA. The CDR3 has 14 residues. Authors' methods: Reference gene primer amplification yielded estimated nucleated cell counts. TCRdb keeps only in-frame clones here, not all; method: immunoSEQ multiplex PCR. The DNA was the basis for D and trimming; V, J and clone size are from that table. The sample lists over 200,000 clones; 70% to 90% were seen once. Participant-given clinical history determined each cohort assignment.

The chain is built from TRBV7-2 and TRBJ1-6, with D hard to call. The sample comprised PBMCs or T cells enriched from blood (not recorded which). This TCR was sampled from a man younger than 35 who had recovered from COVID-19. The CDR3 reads CASRDALRGSPLHF. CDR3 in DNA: TGTGCCAGCAGGGACGCCTTACGGGGTTCACCCCTCCACTTT.